These 9 T cell receptor beta chains were all obtained from the same sample, sequenced in a study of T cell responses to AZD1222 COVID-19 vaccine. Repertoires were generated with immunoSEQ multiplex PCR, while TCRdb's copy carries only in-frame clones and drops some. There are 84,000 or so clones in the sample; 80% to 90% occur only once, and roughly 15% lies in the top ten. Material: peripheral blood, obtained on day 0 of AZD1222 vaccination. The receptors come from an adult in good health.

This clone appeared a single time. The CDR3 DNA follows: TGTGCCAGCAGGCCGATCTTGGCGGCCTCCTTTGGTAGAGCTTTCTTT. It codes for CASRPILAASFGRAFF. The chain combines TRBV28 with TRBJ1-1; D is uncertain. V shed 6 bases and J shed 10 bases, with 27 bases lying between them. Looked up from germline, CDR1 is MDHEN and CDR2 is SYDVKM. The length of the CDR3 is 16 residues.

This chain connects TRBV6-6 to TRBJ2-7; a possible D gene is TRBD2 (6 bases). Trimming took 6 bases from V and 0 from J, leaving 12 bases between them. Germline assignment: CDR1 MNHNY and CDR2 SVGAGI (reference sequence). The CDR3 is made up of 14 amino acids. The CDR3 loop is CASRVSGGSYEQYF. CDR3 nucleotide sequence: TGTGCCAGCAGAGTGTCCGGGGGCTCCTACGAGCAGTACTTC.

J is TRBJ1-2 and V is TRBV6-5; D unresolved. This CDR3 has 16 residues. Between the trimmed V and J ends, which lost 0 bases and 1 base, there was a span of 12 bases. CDR1 is MNHEY, CDR2 SVGAGI, per germline. The CDR3 bases are TGTGCCAGCAGTTACTCTTCGGGCAGCTATAACTATGGCTACACCTTC. Residues: CASSYSSGSYNYGYTF.

J is TRBJ1-1 and V is TRBV28; 11 positions match TRBD1. The germline V gene encodes CDR1 MDHEN and CDR2 SYDVKM. The CDR3 has 17 residues. Germline trimming cut 5 bases from V and 0 bases from J; bases unmatched to any gene: 8. CDR3 nucleotides: TGTGCCAGCAGTACGCGGGACAGGGGGACCATGAACACTGAAGCTTTCTTT. It encodes CASSTRDRGTMNTEAFF.

The chain carries TRBV3-1 (or the pseudogene TRBV3-2) and TRBJ2-6; 10 bases agree with TRBD2. Germline V gene data show CDR1 as LGHDT and CDR2 as YNNKEL (reference sequence). V was pared by 6 bases and J by 1 base, with 3 bases of the junction left unmatched. This CDR3 has 16 residues. The CDR3 sequence is CASRRAGGSGANVLTF. The DNA for the CDR3 is TGTGCCAGCAGAAGAGCGGGAGGGTCTGGGGCCAACGTCCTGACTTTC.

The chain joins TRBV19 to TRBJ1-3; D is ambiguous. Germline V gene lookup returns CDR1 LNHDA and CDR2 SQIVND (reference sequence). The CDR3 has 12 residues. Trimming pared 3 bases from V and 8 bases from J, leaving 8 bases between. The CDR3 loop is CASSINEDTIYF. Here the CDR3 DNA reads TGTGCCAGTAGTATCAATGAGGACACCATATATTTT.

This rearrangement joins TRBV5-1 to TRBJ1-5; TRBD1 aligns across 10 bases. Germline assignment: CDR1 SGHRS and CDR2 YFSETQ. The V segment lost 3 bases and the J segment 10 bases; nucleotides outside the gene matches: 7. CDR3 size: 14 residues. CDR3 region: CASSWDRGHRPQHF. In DNA form, the CDR3 reads TGCGCCAGCAGCTGGGACAGGGGACATCGACCCCAGCATTTT.

The V call is TRBV5-5, the J call TRBJ1-2; D unclear. The CDR3 extends over 15 amino acids. Trimming took off 3 bases at V and 4 bases at J, with 16 bases between the two ends. The germline V gene has CDR1 SGHKS and CDR2 YYEKEE (reference sequence). Here the CDR3 reads CASSSDGKRGYGYTF. CDR3 bases: TGTGCCAGCAGCTCCGACGGGAAGCGTGGCTATGGCTACACCTTC.

This clone was seen only once. The chain uses TRBV7-9 and TRBJ2-3; 9 bases align to TRBD2. V lost 6 bases, J lost 6 bases, and 7 bases stayed unmatched. The CDR3 is made up of 14 amino acids. Germline-derived CDR1 and CDR2 are SEHNR and FQNEAQ (reference sequence). This chain's CDR3 is CASRAGGPHDTQYF. In DNA form, the CDR3 reads TGTGCCAGCAGAGCGGGAGGCCCCCATGATACGCAGTATTTT.